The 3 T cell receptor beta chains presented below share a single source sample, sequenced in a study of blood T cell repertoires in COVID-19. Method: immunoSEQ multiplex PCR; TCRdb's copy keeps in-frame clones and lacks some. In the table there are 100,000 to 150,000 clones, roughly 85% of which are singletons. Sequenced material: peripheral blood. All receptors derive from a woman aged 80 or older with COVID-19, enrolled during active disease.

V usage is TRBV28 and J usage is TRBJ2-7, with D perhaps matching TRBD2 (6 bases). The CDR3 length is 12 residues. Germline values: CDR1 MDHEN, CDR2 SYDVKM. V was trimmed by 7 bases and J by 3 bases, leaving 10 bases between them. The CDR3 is CASTGGVYEQYF. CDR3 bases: TGTGCCAGCACAGGAGGGGTCTACGAGCAGTACTTC.

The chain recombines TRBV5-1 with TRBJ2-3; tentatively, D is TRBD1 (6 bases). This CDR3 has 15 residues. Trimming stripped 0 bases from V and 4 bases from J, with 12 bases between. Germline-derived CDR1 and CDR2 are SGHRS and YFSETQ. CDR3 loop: CASSLGSGGPDTQYF. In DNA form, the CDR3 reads TGCGCCAGCAGCTTGGGTAGTGGGGGCCCAGATACGCAGTATTTT.

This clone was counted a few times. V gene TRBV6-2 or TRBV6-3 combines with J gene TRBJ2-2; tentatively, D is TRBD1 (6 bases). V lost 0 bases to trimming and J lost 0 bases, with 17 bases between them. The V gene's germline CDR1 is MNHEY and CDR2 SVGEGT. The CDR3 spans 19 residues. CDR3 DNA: TGTGCCAGCAGTTACTCGATAGATCCCAGGGACACGAACACCGGGGAGCTGTTTTTT. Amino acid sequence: CASSYSIDPRDTNTGELFF.